Sequencing of this TCR beta chain was carried out in a study of post-analysis software for immune sequencing data. Study-wide context: Relapsing-remitting, secondary progressive and progressive-relapsing forms of multiple sclerosis all featured among disease courses. Whole-study results and caveats: Controls' normalized Chao1 diversity significantly exceeded that of multiple sclerosis patients. Higher frequency in patients than in controls was seen for roughly five TRBV segments, with TRBV5-6, TRBV5-1 and TRBV20-1 among them.

A note on this clonotype: Antigen specificity is unknown.

Unique molecular identifiers were built into the TCR beta cDNA libraries. TCRdb independently ran MiXCR on the PCR reads; one entry per CDR3 protein. In the table there are 750,000 to 950,000 distinct CDR3 sequences, around 45% of which are singletons. Losses at the gene ends were 4 bases for V and 10 bases for J; bases not matched to a gene: 10. CDR1 and CDR2 (germline): SGHTS, YDEGEE. The CDR3 is 14 residues long. The chain carries TRBV5-8 and TRBJ2-7; the match to TRBD2 covers 11 bases. Specimen: blood. This receptor was taken from a girl between 5 and 17 years old with multiple sclerosis. The CDR3 loop is CASSTRLAGSLQYF. CDR3 nucleotide sequence: TGTGCCAGCAGCACTCGACTAGCGGGATCCCTTCAGTACTTC.